This T cell receptor beta chain was sequenced in a study of neurological immune-mediated disorders. Points from the study as a whole: Whereas HTLV-1-associated myelopathy showed the most TCR clonal expansion, multiple sclerosis showed the least, with levels below those of healthy controls.

Sorted libraries were derived from 850,000 to 1,000,000 CD4+ or CD8+ T cells. CDR1 is DFQATT, CDR2 SNEGSKA, per germline (reference sequence). The CDR3 contains 12 residues. Deletions cut 5 bases from V and 3 bases from J, with 5 bases between. The cDNA came from 5'RACE with 10-nucleotide random UMIs. MiXCR was run by TCRdb on the 5' RACE reads, yielding one entry per CDR3 protein. This table has 16,000 or so distinct CDR3 sequences, 8.5% to 10% appearing once. This clonotype occurred many times. Its specificity is not known. J is TRBJ2-6 and V is TRBV20-1; no definite D call. Sequencing input: CD8+ T cells from blood. The receptor's source is a man aged 45-65 years in good health. The CDR3 loop is CSAWSGANVLTF. In DNA, the CDR3 is TGCAGTGCTTGGAGTGGGGCCAACGTCCTGACTTTC.